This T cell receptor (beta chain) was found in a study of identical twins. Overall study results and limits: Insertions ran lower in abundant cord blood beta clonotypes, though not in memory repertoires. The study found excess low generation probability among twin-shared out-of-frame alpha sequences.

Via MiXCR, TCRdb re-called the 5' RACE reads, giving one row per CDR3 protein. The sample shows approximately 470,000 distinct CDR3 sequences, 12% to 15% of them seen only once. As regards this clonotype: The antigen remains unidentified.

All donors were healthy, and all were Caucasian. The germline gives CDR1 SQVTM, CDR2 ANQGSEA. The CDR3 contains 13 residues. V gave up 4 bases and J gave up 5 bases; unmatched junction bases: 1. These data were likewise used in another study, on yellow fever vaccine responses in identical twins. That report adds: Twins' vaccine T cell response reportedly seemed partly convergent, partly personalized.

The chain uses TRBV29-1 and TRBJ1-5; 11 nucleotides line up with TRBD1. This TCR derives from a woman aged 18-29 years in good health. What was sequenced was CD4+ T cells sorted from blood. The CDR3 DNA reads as TGCAGCGTTGCGGGACAGGGGGATCAGCCCCAGCATTTT. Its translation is CSVAGQGDQPQHF. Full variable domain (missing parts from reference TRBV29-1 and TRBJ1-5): SAVISQKPSRDICQRGTSLTIQCQVDSQVTMMFWYRQQPGQSLTLIATANQGSEATYESGFVIDKFPISRPNLTFSTLTVSNMSPEDSSIYLCSVAGQGDQPQHFGDGTRLSIL.